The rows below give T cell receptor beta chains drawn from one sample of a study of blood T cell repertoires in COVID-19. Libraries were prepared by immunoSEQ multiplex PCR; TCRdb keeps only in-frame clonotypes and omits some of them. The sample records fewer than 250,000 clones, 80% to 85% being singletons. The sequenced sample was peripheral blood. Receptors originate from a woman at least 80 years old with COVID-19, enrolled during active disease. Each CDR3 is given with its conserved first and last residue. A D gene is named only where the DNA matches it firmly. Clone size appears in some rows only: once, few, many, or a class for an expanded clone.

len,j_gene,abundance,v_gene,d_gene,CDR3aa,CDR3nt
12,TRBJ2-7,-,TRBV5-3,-,CARSPDIYEQYF,TGTGCCAGAAGTCCCGACATCTACGAGCAGTACTTC
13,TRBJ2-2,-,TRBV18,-,CASSPWAGGELFF,TGTGCCAGCTCCCCATGGGCTGGCGGGGAGCTGTTTTTT
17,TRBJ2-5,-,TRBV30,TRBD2,CAWRSPQQKGGGETQYF,TGTGCCTGGAGGTCTCCCCAGCAGAAGGGCGGGGGAGAGACCCAGTACTTC
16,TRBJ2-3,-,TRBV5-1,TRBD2,CASSLGGLAATDTQYF,TGCGCCAGCAGCTTGGGGGGACTAGCGGCTACAGATACGCAGTATTTT
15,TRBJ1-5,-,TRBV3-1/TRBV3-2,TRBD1,CASRPQGDGNQPQHF,TGTGCCAGCAGACCCCAGGGGGACGGGAATCAGCCCCAGCATTTT
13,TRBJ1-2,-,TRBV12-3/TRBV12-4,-,CASSLSGDYGYTF,TGTGCCAGCAGTTTAAGCGGGGACTATGGCTACACCTTC
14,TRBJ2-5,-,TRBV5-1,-,CASSSARGRETQYF,TGCGCCAGCAGTAGCGCCAGGGGACGGGAGACCCAGTACTTC
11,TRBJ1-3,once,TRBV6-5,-,CASSQGYTIYF,TGTGCCAGCAGTCAGGGTTACACCATATATTTT
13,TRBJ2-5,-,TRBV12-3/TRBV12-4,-,CASRRQVQETQYF,TGTGCCAGCAGAAGACAGGTGCAAGAGACCCAGTACTTC
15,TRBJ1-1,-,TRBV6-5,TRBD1,CASSRDRGLNTEAFF,TGTGCCAGTAGCCGGGACAGGGGGTTGAACACTGAAGCTTTCTTT
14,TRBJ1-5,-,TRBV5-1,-,CASSEGYSNQPQHF,TGCGCCAGCAGCGAGGGATATAGCAATCAGCCCCAGCATTTT
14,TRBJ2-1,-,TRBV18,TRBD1,CASSRAGGYNEQFF,TGTGCCAGCTCACGGGCAGGGGGTTACAATGAGCAGTTCTTC
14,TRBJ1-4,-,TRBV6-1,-,CASSDRGGNEKLFF,TGTGCCAGCAGTGACAGGGGCGGGAATGAAAAACTGTTTTTT
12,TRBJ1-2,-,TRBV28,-,CAVSERPLGYTF,TGTGCCGTCAGCGAGCGGCCGTTGGGCTACACCTTC
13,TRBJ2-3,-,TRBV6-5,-,CASSITGLDTQYF,TGTGCCAGCAGCATAACAGGGTTGGATACGCAGTATTTT
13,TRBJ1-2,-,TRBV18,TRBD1,CASSLGGSYGYTF,TGTGCCAGCTCACTAGGGGGCTCCTATGGCTACACCTTC
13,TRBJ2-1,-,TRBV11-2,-,CASSFARTNEQFF,TGTGCCAGCAGCTTTGCTAGAACCAATGAGCAGTTCTTC
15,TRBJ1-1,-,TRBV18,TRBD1,CASSPSGQLNTEAFF,TGTGCCAGCTCACCTTCGGGACAGCTGAACACTGAAGCTTTCTTT
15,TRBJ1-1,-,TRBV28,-,CASSPSAGAGTEAFF,TGTGCCAGCAGTCCCTCCGCGGGGGCTGGAACTGAAGCTTTCTTT
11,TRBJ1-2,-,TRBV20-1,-,CSASDGDGYTF,TGCAGTGCATCGGACGGGGATGGCTACACCTTC
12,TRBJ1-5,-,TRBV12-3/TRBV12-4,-,CASSLSHQPQHF,TGTGCCAGCAGTTTATCTCATCAGCCCCAGCATTTT
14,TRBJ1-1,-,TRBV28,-,CASSLSPGKTEAFF,TGTGCCAGCAGTTTGTCGCCAGGGAAAACTGAAGCTTTCTTT
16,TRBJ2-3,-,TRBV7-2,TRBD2,CASSLSGGRGTDTQYF,TGTGCCAGCAGCTTAAGCGGGGGCCGCGGGACAGATACGCAGTATTTT
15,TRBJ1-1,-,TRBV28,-,CASSLGGLMNTEAFF,TGTGCCAGCAGTTTGGGAGGGTTAATGAACACTGAAGCTTTCTTT
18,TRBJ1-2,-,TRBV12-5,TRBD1,CASGYQGQVISRTYGYTF,TGTGCTAGTGGCTACCAGGGACAGGTCATCAGCCGAACCTATGGCTACACCTTC
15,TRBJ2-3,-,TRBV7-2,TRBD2,CASSLGRGGFDTQYF,TGTGCCAGCAGCCTAGGGCGGGGGGGCTTTGATACGCAGTATTTT
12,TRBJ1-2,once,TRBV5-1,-,CASTETGYGYTF,TGCGCCAGCACTGAAACAGGGTATGGCTACACCTTC
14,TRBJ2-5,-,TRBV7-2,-,CASGGKGSWETQYF,TGTGCCAGCGGGGGCAAGGGGTCATGGGAGACCCAGTACTTC
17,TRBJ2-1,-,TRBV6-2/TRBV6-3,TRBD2,CASSYSPQRGTHNEQFF,TGTGCCAGCAGTTACTCGCCCCAGCGGGGGACACACAATGAGCAGTTCTTC
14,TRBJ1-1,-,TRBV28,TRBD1,CASRSGTENTEAFF,TGTGCCAGCAGATCCGGGACAGAGAACACTGAAGCTTTCTTT
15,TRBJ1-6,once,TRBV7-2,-,CASSLASGLNSPLHF,TGTGCCAGCAGCTTAGCGTCGGGATTAAATTCACCCCTCCACTTT
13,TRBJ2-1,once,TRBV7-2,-,CASSPSRQTEQFF,TGTGCCAGCAGCCCATCTAGGCAAACGGAGCAGTTCTTC
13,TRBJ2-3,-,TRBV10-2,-,CASSVVTSPTQYF,TGCGCCAGCAGTGTAGTAACTAGCCCTACGCAGTATTTT
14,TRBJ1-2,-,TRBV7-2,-,CASRPTETNYGYTF,TGTGCCAGCAGGCCGACAGAAACTAACTATGGCTACACCTTC
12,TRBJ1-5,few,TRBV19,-,CASSMPRGHRHF,TGTGCCAGTAGTATGCCCCGGGGACATAGGCATTTT
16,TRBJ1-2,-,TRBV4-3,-,CASSQDRGSLFYGYTF,TGCGCCAGCAGCCAAGATCGCGGATCACTATTTTATGGCTACACCTTC
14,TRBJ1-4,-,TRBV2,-,CASSMQGVDEKLFF,TGTGCCAGCAGTATGCAGGGTGTAGATGAAAAACTGTTTTTT
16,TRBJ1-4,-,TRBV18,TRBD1,CASSPRDGTGGEKLFF,TGTGCCAGCTCACCCCGGGATGGGACAGGGGGCGAAAAACTGTTTTTT
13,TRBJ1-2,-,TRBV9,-,CASSVGGAGGYTF,TGTGCCAGCAGCGTAGGCGGGGCAGGTGGCTACACCTTC
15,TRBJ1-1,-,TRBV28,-,CASSLGRVGNTEAFF,TGTGCCAGCAGTTTGGGGAGGGTGGGGAACACTGAAGCTTTCTTT
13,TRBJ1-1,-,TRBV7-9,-,CASSPRGGTEAFF,TGTGCCAGCAGCCCAAGGGGCGGCACTGAAGCTTTCTTT
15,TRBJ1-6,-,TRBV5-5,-,CASSLVSSYNSPLHF,TGTGCCAGCAGCTTGGTGAGCTCCTATAATTCACCCCTCCACTTT
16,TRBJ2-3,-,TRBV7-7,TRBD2,CASSLGVGGAGDTQYF,TGTGCTAGCAGCTTAGGTGTCGGGGGGGCCGGAGATACGCAGTATTTT
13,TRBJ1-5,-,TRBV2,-,CASSVGGGRPQHF,TGTGCCAGCAGTGTGGGGGGAGGACGTCCCCAGCATTTT
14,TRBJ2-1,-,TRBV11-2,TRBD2,CASSFTSGVNEQFF,TGTGCCAGCAGCTTCACTAGCGGGGTCAATGAGCAGTTCTTC
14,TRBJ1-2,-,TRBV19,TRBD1,CASSIDRANYGYTF,TGTGCCAGTAGTATCGACAGGGCGAACTATGGCTACACCTTC
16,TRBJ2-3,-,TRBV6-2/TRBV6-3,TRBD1,CASSYSRGPSTDTQYF,TGTGCCAGCAGTTACTCAAGGGGGCCCAGCACAGATACGCAGTATTTT
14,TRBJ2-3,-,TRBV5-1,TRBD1,CASSSGQGPDTQYF,TGCGCCAGCAGCTCCGGACAGGGTCCAGATACGCAGTATTTT
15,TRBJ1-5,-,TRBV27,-,CASSRQTGPNQPQHF,TGTGCCAGCAGTCGCCAGACAGGCCCCAATCAGCCCCAGCATTTT
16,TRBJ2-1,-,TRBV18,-,CASSPPNRVLYNEQFF,TGTGCCAGCTCACCACCGAACAGGGTCCTCTACAATGAGCAGTTCTTC
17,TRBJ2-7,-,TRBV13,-,CASSLYPPRAEPYEQYF,TGTGCCAGCAGCTTATACCCCCCGCGGGCCGAGCCCTACGAGCAGTACTTC
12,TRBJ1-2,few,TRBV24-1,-,CATSDSTYGYTF,TGTGCCACCAGTGATTCAACATATGGCTACACCTTC
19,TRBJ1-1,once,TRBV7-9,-,CASSSNQIFRPDKNTEAFF,TGTGCCAGCAGCTCCAACCAGATCTTCAGGCCGGATAAGAACACTGAAGCTTTCTTT
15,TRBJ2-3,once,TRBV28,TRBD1,CASSSTGARADTQYF,TGTGCCAGCAGCTCGACAGGGGCGAGAGCAGATACGCAGTATTTT
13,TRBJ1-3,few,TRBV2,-,CASQEAAGNTIYF,TGTGCCAGCCAGGAGGCGGCTGGAAACACCATATATTTT
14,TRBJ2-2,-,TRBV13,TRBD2,CASTTGLSTGELFF,TGTGCCAGCACGACGGGACTAAGCACCGGGGAGCTGTTTTTT
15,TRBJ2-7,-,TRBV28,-,CASSLAGSVSYEQYF,TGTGCCAGCAGTTTAGCGGGCTCTGTTAGTTACGAGCAGTACTTC
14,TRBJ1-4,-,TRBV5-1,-,CASSFGESNEKLFF,TGCGCCAGCAGCTTTGGGGAGAGTAATGAAAAACTGTTTTTT
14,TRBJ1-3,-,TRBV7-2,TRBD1,CASSPQGAGNTIYF,TGTGCCAGCAGCCCCCAGGGGGCTGGAAACACCATATATTTT